The TCR beta chain under discussion was sequenced for a study of shared clonotypes between healthy human individuals. Looking at the study overall: Donor ages ranged 18 to 49 years: a couple of women, a few men.

Study observations and caveats: As a rule, naive subsets had a larger estimated richness than memory subsets.

V lost 5 bases to trimming and J lost 1 base, with 12 bases between them. CDR1 and CDR2 (germline): LGHNA, YSLEER. The CDR3 has 14 residues. The naive CD8 subset, CD45RO-negative cells positively selected for CCR7, excluded terminally differentiated effector memory CD45RA+ cells. Researchers ran the assay at a deep level. Each cell subset's genomic DNA was divided evenly among several immunoSEQ plates. The method was immunoSEQ multiplex PCR; TCRdb's version includes in-frame clones alone and lacks a portion of them. The repertoire holds some 2 million clones, with about 95% as singletons. About this clone itself: The antigen remains unidentified.

The TCR was taken from a man aged 18 to 29 in good health. The chain couples TRBV4-3 to TRBJ2-7, with D perhaps TRBD2 (6 bases). Sequenced: naive CD8+ T cells sorted from blood. CDR3 coding DNA: TGCGCCAGCAGCGATGTAGCGGAGTCCTACGAGCAGTACTTC. Protein sequence: CASSDVAESYEQYF.